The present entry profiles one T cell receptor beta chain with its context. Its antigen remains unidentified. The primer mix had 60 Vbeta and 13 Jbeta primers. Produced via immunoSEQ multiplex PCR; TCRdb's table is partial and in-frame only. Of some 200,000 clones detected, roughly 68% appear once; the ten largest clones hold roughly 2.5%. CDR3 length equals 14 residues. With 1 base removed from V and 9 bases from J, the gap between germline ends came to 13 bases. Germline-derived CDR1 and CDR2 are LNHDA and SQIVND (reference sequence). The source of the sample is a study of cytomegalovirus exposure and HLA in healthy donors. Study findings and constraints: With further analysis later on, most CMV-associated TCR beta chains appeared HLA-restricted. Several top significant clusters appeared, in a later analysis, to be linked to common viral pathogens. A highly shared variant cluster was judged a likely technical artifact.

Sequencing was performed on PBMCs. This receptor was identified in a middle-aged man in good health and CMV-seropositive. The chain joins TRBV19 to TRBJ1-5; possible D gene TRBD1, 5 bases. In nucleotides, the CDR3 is TGTGCCAGTAGTATAGGGGAAGGGGATCGGCCCCAGCATTTT. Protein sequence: CASSIGEGDRPQHF.